Listed below are T cell receptor beta chains from one sample, sequenced in a study of T cell repertoires in cytomegalovirus infection. TCRdb re-called the reads through MiXCR, storing one row per CDR3 protein. The data hold about 600,000 distinct CDR3 sequences, with roughly 24% observed a single time. The sequencing sample was made of CD8+ T cells from PBMCs. The receptors derive from a human donor in good health (CMV status not recorded). Some clones in this sample may be carry-over from other donors' samples. The conserved cysteine and the conserved F or W are not part of the CDR3 here. The order of the fields is clone size, V gene, CDR3 protein. Expanded clones get a size class; other rows say once, few or many, or leave the size out.

>.|TRBV12-5
ASGPDRGYFYEQY
>.|TRBV6-2/TRBV6-3
ASIGREGGKETQY
>many|TRBV7-8
ASNPQGGETQY
>.|TRBV4-1
ASSQDPTASNQPQH
>.|TRBV20-1
SARDLLRTEAF
>many|TRBV7-9
ASSPSRWTENTEAF
>many|TRBV20-1
SAAGWDPSVGSTDTQY
>few|TRBV19
ASSIADRRAEAF
>.|TRBV15
ATSTHAGGAWDEQF
>few|TRBV6-2/TRBV6-3
ASSYVLGDTEAF
>few|TRBV6-4
ASSDRPSGGMNTQY
>many|TRBV7-2
ASSLGTSGGETQY
>many|TRBV7-9
ASSLTEGGETQY
>.|TRBV29-1
SVEERGDVYNEQF
>few|TRBV29-1
SVNIRGLGANVLT
>few|TRBV5-1
ASSLAAEGNTEAF
>.|TRBV7-3
ASSLTGGGARNEQF
>few|TRBV6-2/TRBV6-3
ASTKVGGRYNEQF
>few|TRBV29-1
SVELAGSNTEAF
>.|TRBV2
ASSPRDRDPETQY
>many|TRBV7-9
ASSLDQGITEAF
>many|TRBV7-6
ASSLWPRPGNEQF
>few|TRBV27
ASSLPGTDNEQF
>once|TRBV10-3
AISEHRKVSYEQY
>.|TRBV20-1
SAQTYQGRRETQY
>few|TRBV20-1
SAFDRVQTQY
>many|TRBV5-6
ASSLGPPEQF
>few|TRBV27
ASSSPGRDLMSSYNEQF
>.|TRBV4-1
ASSLRQVTTDTQY
>.|TRBV4-1
ASSQSSGSSYNEQF
>few|TRBV4-1
ASSQDPGVGELF
>many|TRBV7-3
ASSSRPGAEAF
>.|TRBV4-3
ASSQVQGSNQQF
>many|TRBV28
ASSLAWAGGGLGEKLF
>many|TRBV6-1
ASRVGFQETQY
>few|TRBV23-1
ASSQARDWDKIRETQY
>many|TRBV6-1
ASSEGQGATLSYGYT
>few|TRBV7-9
ASSYSLARRDPNTEAF
>.|TRBV12-3/TRBV12-4
ASSFRPGVGELF
>many|TRBV7-6
ASSLTTSGGDEQY
>.|TRBV3-1
ASSRERGWTEAF
>many|TRBV7-9
ASSLPRYQGDRPNTGELF
>.|TRBV29-1
SVEERGELVYGYT
>.|TRBV7-3
ASSQTGGQADTQY
>.|TRBV6-2/TRBV6-3
ASSYLSRGSSYEQY
>.|TRBV28
ASSFQGSEAF
>few|TRBV20-1
SARDRAGSNNEQF
>.|TRBV6-5
ASSYTYDRIGPQH
>.|TRBV28
ASRQESNSPQH
>few|TRBV6-6
ASSYPQSGGLGKNIQY
>few|TRBV27
ASSVLDQETQY
>.|TRBV7-8
ASSPTPTGVGTEAF
>many|TRBV6-2/TRBV6-3
ASSYGDGNEQF
>few|TRBV19
ASSPLPGGQPQH
>.|TRBV7-8
ASKGQGRYEQY